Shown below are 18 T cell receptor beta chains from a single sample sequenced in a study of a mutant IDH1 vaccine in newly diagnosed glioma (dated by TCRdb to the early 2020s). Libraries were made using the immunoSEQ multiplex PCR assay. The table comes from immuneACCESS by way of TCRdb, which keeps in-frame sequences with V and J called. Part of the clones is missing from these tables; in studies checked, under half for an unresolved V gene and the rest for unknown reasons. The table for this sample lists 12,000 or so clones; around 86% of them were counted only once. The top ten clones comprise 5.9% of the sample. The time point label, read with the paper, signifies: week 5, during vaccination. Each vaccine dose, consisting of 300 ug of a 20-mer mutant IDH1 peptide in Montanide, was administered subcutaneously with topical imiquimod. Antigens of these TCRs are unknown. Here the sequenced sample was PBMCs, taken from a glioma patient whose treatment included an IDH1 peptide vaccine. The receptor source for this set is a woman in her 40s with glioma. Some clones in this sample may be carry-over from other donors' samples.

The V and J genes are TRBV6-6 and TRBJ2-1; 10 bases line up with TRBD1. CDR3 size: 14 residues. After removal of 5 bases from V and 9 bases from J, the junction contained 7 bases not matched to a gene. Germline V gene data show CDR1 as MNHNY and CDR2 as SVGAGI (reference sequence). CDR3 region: CASSNGQGGSEQFF. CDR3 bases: TGTGCCAGCAGTAACGGACAGGGGGGAAGTGAGCAGTTCTTC.

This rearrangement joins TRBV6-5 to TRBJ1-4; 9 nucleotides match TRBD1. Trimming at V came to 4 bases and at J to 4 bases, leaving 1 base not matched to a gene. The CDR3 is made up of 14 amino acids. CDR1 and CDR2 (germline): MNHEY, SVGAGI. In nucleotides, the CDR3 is TGTGCCAGCAGTTTGGACAGGGGTAATGAAAAACTGTTTTTT. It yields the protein CASSLDRGNEKLFF.

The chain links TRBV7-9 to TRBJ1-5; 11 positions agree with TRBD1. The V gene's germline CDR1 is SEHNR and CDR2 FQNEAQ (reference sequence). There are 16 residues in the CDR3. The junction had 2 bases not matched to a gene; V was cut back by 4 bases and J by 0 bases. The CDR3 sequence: CASSSDRGHSNQPQHF. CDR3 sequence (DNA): TGTGCCAGCAGCTCGGACAGGGGGCATAGCAATCAGCCCCAGCATTTT.

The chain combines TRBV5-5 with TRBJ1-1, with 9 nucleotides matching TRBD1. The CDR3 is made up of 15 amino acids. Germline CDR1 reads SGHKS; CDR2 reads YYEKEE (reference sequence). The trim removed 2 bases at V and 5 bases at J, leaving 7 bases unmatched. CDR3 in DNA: TGTGCCAGCAGCTTTACGGGACAGGGCAGAACTGAAGCTTTCTTT. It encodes CASSFTGQGRTEAFF.

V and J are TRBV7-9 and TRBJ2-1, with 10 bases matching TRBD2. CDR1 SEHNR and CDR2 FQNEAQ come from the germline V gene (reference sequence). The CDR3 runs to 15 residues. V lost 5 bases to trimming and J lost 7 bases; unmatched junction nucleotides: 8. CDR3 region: CASSPSGSPRNEQFF. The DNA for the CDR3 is TGTGCCAGCAGCCCTAGCGGGAGCCCGCGTAATGAGCAGTTCTTC.

The CDR3 spells CASSISGVSGNEQFF. As DNA, the CDR3 is TGTGCCAGTAGTATATCAGGGGTATCTGGGAATGAGCAGTTCTTC. The chain recombines TRBV19 with TRBJ2-1; D is possibly TRBD1 (6 bases). The ends were cut back, 2 bases at V and 7 bases at J, with 15 bases in the middle. The CDR3 extends over 15 amino acids. Germline assignment: CDR1 LNHDA and CDR2 SQIVND (reference sequence).

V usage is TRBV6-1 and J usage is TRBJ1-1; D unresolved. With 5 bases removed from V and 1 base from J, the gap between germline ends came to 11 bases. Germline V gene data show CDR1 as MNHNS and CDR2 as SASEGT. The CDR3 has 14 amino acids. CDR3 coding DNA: TGTGCCAGCAGTCTAATAACGGGGAACACTGAAGCTTTCTTT. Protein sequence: CASSLITGNTEAFF.

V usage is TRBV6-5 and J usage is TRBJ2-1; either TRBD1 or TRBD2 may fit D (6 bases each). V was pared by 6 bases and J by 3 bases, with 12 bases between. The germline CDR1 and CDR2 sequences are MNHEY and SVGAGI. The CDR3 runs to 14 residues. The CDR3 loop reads CASSPKGGYNEQFF. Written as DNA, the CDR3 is TGTGCCAGCAGCCCTAAGGGGGGCTACAATGAGCAGTTCTTC.

The CDR3 sequence: CASSSGAGGDYGYTF. The CDR3 bases are TGCGCCAGCAGCTCAGGGGCAGGGGGCGACTATGGCTACACCTTC. The chain uses TRBV5-1 and TRBJ1-2; TRBD1 matches at 8 bases. This CDR3 comprises 15 residues. The germline gives CDR1 SGHRS, CDR2 YFSETQ. With V trimmed by 3 bases and J by 3 bases, 7 bases remained unmatched.

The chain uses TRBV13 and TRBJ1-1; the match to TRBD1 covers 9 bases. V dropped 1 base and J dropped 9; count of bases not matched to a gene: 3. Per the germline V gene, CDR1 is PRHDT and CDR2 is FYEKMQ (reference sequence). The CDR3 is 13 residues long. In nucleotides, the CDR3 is TGTGCCAGCAGCTTAGACAGGGGGCTGAAAGCTTTCTTT. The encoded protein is CASSLDRGLKAFF.

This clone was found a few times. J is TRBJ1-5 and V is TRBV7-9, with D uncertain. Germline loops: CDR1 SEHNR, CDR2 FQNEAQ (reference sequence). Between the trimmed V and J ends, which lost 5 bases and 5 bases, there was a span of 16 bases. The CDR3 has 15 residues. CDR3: CASSDPNEIHQPQHF. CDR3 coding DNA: TGTGCCAGCAGCGATCCGAACGAGATTCATCAGCCCCAGCATTTT.

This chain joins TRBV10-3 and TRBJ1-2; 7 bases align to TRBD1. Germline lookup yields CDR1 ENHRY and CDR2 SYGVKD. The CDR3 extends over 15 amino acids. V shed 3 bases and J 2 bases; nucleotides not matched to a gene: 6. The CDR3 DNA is TGTGCCATCAGTGACCGGACAGGTGACAACTATGGCTACACCTTC. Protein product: CAISDRTGDNYGYTF.

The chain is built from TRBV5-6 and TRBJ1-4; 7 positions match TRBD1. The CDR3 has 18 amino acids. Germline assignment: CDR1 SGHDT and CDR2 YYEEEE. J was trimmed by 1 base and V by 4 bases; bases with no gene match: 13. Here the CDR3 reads CASSTVRDRGVTNEKLFF. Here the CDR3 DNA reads TGTGCCAGCAGCACAGTCCGGGACAGAGGGGTAACTAATGAAAAACTGTTTTTT.

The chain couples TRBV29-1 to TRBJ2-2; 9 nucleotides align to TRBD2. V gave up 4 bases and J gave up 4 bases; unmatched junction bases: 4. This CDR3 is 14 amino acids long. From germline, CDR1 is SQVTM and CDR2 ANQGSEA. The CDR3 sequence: CSVGDSGSTGELFF. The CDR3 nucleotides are TGCAGCGTTGGAGATAGCGGGAGCACCGGGGAGCTGTTTTTT.

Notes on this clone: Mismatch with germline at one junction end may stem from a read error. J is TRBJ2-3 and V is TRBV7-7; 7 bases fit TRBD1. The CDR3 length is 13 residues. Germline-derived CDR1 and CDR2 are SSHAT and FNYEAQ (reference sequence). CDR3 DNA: TGTGCTAGCAGCCGCGACAGGGTAGATACGCAGTATTTT. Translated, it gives CASSRDRVDTQYF.

CDR3 nucleotide sequence: TGTGCCAGCAGGCCCCAGGGGCGTTCCTCCTACGAGCAGTACTTC. Translated, it gives CASRPQGRSSYEQYF. This sequence joins TRBV28 and TRBJ2-7, with D possibly matching TRBD1 (6 bases). Germline CDR1 MDHEN, CDR2 SYDVKM. CDR3 length: 15 amino acids. V lost 6 bases and J lost 0, with 15 bases in between.

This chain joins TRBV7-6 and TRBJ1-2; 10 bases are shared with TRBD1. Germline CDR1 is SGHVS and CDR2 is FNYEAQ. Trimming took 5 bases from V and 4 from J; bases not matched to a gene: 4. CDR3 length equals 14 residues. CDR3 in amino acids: CASSPGQGGYGYTF. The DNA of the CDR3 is TGTGCCAGCAGCCCCGGACAGGGGGGCTATGGCTACACCTTC.

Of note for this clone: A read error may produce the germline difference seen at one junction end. DNA for the CDR3: TGTGCTAGCAGCCGGGACGAGGCCGGAGAGACCCAGTACTTC. Translation: CASSRDEAGETQYF. The rearrangement links TRBV7-7 to TRBJ2-5; D is perhaps TRBD1 or TRBD2 (5 bases each). This CDR3 is 14 amino acids long. Per the germline V gene, CDR1 is SSHAT and CDR2 is FNYEAQ (reference sequence).